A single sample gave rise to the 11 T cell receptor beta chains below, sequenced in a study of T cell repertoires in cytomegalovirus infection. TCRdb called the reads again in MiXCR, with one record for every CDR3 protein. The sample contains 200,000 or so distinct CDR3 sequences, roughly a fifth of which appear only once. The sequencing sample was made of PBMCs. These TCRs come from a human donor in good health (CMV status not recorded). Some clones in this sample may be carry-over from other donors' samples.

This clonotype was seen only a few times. The CDR3 protein is CASSLGTGVQETQYF. CDR3 nucleotides: TGTGCCAGCAGTCTGGGGACAGGGGTCCAAGAGACCCAGTACTTC. The rearrangement joins TRBV7-9 to TRBJ2-5; 10 nucleotides match TRBD1. The CDR3 length is 15 residues. Germline assignment: CDR1 SEHNR and CDR2 FQNEAQ (reference sequence). V dropped 6 bases and J dropped 1; count of bases not matched to a gene: 5.

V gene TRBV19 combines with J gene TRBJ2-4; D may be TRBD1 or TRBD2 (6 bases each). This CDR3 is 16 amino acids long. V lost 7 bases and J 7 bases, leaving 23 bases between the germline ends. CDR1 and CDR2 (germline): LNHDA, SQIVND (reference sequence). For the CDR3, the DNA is TGTGCCAGTAAGGGGGGAGTGGGGGGACTCTCCAACATTCAGTACTTC. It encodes CASKGGVGGLSNIQYF.

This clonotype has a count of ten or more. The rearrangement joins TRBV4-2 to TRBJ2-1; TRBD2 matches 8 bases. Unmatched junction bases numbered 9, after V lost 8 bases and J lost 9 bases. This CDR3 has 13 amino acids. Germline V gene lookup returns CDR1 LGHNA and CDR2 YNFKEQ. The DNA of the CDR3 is TGTGCCAGCGCGGGACTAGGTTTGGGTGAGCAGTTCTTC. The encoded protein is CASAGLGLGEQFF.

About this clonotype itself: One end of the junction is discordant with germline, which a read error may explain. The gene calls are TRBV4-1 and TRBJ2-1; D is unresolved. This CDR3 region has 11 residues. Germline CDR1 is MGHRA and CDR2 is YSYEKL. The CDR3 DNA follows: TGCGCCAGCAGCCAGGACCATGAGCATTTCTTC. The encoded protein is CASSQDHEHFF.

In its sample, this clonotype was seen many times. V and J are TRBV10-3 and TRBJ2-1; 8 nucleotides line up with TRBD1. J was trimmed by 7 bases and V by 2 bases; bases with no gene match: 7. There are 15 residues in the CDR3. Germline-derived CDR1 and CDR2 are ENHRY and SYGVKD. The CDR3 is CAISEQVRQGNEQFF. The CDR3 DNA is TGTGCCATCAGTGAGCAAGTGAGACAGGGGAATGAGCAGTTCTTC.

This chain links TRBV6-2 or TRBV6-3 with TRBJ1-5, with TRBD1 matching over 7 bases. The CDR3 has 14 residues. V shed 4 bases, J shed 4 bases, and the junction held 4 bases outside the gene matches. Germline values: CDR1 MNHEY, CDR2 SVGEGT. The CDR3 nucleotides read TGTGCCAGCAGTTCGACAGGGACAAATCAGCCCCAGCATTTT. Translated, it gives CASSSTGTNQPQHF.

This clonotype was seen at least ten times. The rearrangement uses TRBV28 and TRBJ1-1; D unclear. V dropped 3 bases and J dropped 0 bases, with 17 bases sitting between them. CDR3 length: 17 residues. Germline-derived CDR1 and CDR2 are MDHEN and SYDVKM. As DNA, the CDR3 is TGTGCCAGCAGTTTGCCCGATCCCTACCTTATGAACACTGAAGCTTTCTTT. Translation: CASSLPDPYLMNTEAFF.

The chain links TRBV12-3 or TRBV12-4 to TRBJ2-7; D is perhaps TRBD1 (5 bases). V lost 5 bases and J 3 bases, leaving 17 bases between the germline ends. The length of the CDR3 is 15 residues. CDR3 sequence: CASSPPTRALYEQYF. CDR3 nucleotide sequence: TGTGCCAGCAGTCCCCCGACCAGGGCCCTCTACGAGCAGTACTTC.

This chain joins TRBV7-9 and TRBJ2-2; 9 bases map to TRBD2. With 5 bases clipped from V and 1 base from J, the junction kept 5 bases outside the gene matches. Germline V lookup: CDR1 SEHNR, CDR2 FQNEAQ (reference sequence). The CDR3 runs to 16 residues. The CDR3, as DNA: TGTGCCAGCAGCGCTAGACTAGCGGTGAACACCGGGGAGCTGTTTTTT. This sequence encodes CASSARLAVNTGELFF.

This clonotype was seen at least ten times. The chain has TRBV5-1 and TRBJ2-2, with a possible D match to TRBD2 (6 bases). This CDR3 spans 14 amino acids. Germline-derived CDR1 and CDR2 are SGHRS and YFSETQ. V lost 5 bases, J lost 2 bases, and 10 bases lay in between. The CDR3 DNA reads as TGCGCCAGCAGTCGGGACTCAAACACCGGGGAGCTGTTTTTT. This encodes CASSRDSNTGELFF.

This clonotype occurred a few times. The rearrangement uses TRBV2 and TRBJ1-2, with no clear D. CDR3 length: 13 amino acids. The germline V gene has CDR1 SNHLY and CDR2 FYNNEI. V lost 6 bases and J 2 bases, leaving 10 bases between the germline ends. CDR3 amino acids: CASRIMNNYGYTF. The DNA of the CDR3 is TGTGCCAGCAGGATAATGAACAACTATGGCTACACCTTC. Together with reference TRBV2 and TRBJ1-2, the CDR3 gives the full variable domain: EPEVTQTPSHQVTQMGQEVILRCVPISNHLYFYWYRQILGQKVEFLVSFYNNEISEKSEIFDDQFSVERPDGSNFTLKIRSTKLEDSAMYFCASRIMNNYGYTFGSGTRLTVV.